The rows below give T cell receptor beta chains drawn from one sample of a study of blood T cells in healthy people across ages. TCRdb itself ran the 5' RACE reads through MiXCR, one entry per CDR3 protein. The table lists roughly 800,000 distinct CDR3 sequences, 53% of them singletons. Material for sequencing was blood. Receptor source: a man older than 75 in good health. Each CDR3 is given without its conserved first and last residue. Each record gives: CDR3 length, D gene, clone size, J gene, V gene, CDR3 protein. D genes are given only for firm matches. Rows may omit the clone size; those that give it use once, few, many or a size class.

cdr3_length: 14; d_call: NA; clone_size: NA; j_call: TRBJ1-5; v_call: TRBV24-1; cdr3_aa: ATSDPRTPDGQPQH
cdr3_length: 13; d_call: TRBD2; clone_size: NA; j_call: TRBJ2-1; v_call: TRBV20-1; cdr3_aa: SARVVAGPRGEQF
cdr3_length: 13; d_call: TRBD1; clone_size: NA; j_call: TRBJ2-5; v_call: TRBV10-3; cdr3_aa: AISEGTGVVETQY
cdr3_length: 8; d_call: NA; clone_size: many; j_call: TRBJ2-5; v_call: TRBV29-1; cdr3_aa: SVGRETQY
cdr3_length: 13; d_call: TRBD1; clone_size: NA; j_call: TRBJ2-1; v_call: TRBV18; cdr3_aa: ASSPQATGARGQF
cdr3_length: 13; d_call: NA; clone_size: NA; j_call: TRBJ2-2; v_call: TRBV18; cdr3_aa: ASSPRGHRTGELF
cdr3_length: 13; d_call: TRBD2; clone_size: NA; j_call: NA; v_call: TRBV11-3; cdr3_aa: ASSAQAGVAETQY
cdr3_length: 13; d_call: TRBD2; clone_size: NA; j_call: TRBJ2-7; v_call: TRBV9; cdr3_aa: ASSVLAGVSYEQY
cdr3_length: 10; d_call: NA; clone_size: NA; j_call: TRBJ2-7; v_call: TRBV29-1; cdr3_aa: SVVTSSYEQY
cdr3_length: 15; d_call: TRBD1; clone_size: NA; j_call: TRBJ2-7; v_call: TRBV28; cdr3_aa: ASSFGPSGQGAYEQY
cdr3_length: 14; d_call: TRBD2; clone_size: NA; j_call: TRBJ2-1; v_call: TRBV10-2; cdr3_aa: ASSGTSGRLQNEQF
cdr3_length: 9; d_call: NA; clone_size: few; j_call: TRBJ2-1; v_call: TRBV12-3/TRBV12-4; cdr3_aa: ASSYAGEQF
cdr3_length: 13; d_call: TRBD2; clone_size: few; j_call: TRBJ2-1; v_call: TRBV5-6; cdr3_aa: ASSPGLAGGVEQF
cdr3_length: 15; d_call: TRBD2; clone_size: few; j_call: TRBJ2-1; v_call: TRBV20-1; cdr3_aa: SARAPRRGSSYNEQF
cdr3_length: 15; d_call: NA; clone_size: NA; j_call: TRBJ1-2; v_call: TRBV3-1; cdr3_aa: ASSQAPGGRDSYGYT
cdr3_length: 11; d_call: NA; clone_size: few; j_call: TRBJ2-1; v_call: TRBV25-1; cdr3_aa: ASREGSYNEQF
cdr3_length: 14; d_call: TRBD1; clone_size: once; j_call: TRBJ2-1; v_call: TRBV24-1; cdr3_aa: ATSDPGQGDYNEQF
cdr3_length: 13; d_call: NA; clone_size: many; j_call: TRBJ2-7; v_call: TRBV6-1; cdr3_aa: ASNERRGSTYEQY
cdr3_length: 16; d_call: NA; clone_size: few; j_call: TRBJ2-3; v_call: TRBV29-1; cdr3_aa: SVEGGGAGKASTDTQY
cdr3_length: 13; d_call: NA; clone_size: NA; j_call: NA; v_call: TRBV14; cdr3_aa: ASSPEAAAYYEQY
cdr3_length: 15; d_call: TRBD2; clone_size: NA; j_call: TRBJ2-2; v_call: TRBV11-3; cdr3_aa: ASSSEKAGGNTGELF
cdr3_length: 10; d_call: NA; clone_size: few; j_call: TRBJ1-2; v_call: TRBV12-3/TRBV12-4; cdr3_aa: ASSLKNYGYT
cdr3_length: 13; d_call: TRBD2; clone_size: once; j_call: TRBJ2-1; v_call: TRBV28; cdr3_aa: ASSLSGLAYIEQF
cdr3_length: 11; d_call: NA; clone_size: NA; j_call: TRBJ1-2; v_call: TRBV7-8; cdr3_aa: ASSGVGGYGYT
cdr3_length: 13; d_call: TRBD1; clone_size: NA; j_call: TRBJ2-7; v_call: TRBV5-1; cdr3_aa: ASSFSGQGAGEQY
cdr3_length: 13; d_call: NA; clone_size: NA; j_call: TRBJ2-7; v_call: TRBV2; cdr3_aa: ASKPFSGGTYEQY
cdr3_length: 11; d_call: NA; clone_size: NA; j_call: TRBJ1-1; v_call: TRBV10-3; cdr3_aa: AISRDVNTEAF
cdr3_length: 12; d_call: NA; clone_size: NA; j_call: TRBJ1-2; v_call: TRBV18; cdr3_aa: ASSPPEQNYGYT
cdr3_length: 9; d_call: NA; clone_size: NA; j_call: TRBJ2-7; v_call: TRBV2; cdr3_aa: ASRRTGEQY
cdr3_length: 12; d_call: TRBD2; clone_size: NA; j_call: TRBJ2-1; v_call: TRBV20-1; cdr3_aa: SAPLAGVLSEQF